The rows below give T cell receptor beta chains drawn from one sample of a study of blood T cell repertoires in COVID-19. The assay was immunoSEQ multiplex PCR, and TCRdb's table has in-frame clones only and misses some. The sample includes more than 85,000 clones, about 86% of them seen just once. The source material was peripheral blood. These receptors all stem from a man aged 45-60 years with COVID-19, enrolled during active disease. The CDR3 runs from the conserved cysteine through the conserved F or W. Only some rows state a clone size, as once, few, many or a class for expanded clones.

>TRBV11-2|.
CASSLDSVGNTEAFF
>TRBV4-1|.
CASSQEGGGQETQYF
>TRBV7-2|.
CASTESPSGGSYNEQFF
>TRBV2|.
CASSVGAGEREQYF
>TRBV11-3|.
CASSLAGGFNEQFF
>TRBV27|once
CASSPDRGQSYEQYF
>TRBV19|.
CASSISGLTYEQYF
>TRBV18|.
CASSRVENEKLFF
>TRBV3-1/TRBV3-2|.
CASSQVRQGAGGYTF
>TRBV5-1|.
CASSQGPGTLYGYTF
>TRBV19|.
CASSIGGSGYTF
>TRBV7-8|.
CASSFTGGWSNTGELFF
>TRBV7-3|few
CASSLLQGPLNTEAFF
>TRBV14|.
CASSQRHDLYGYTF
>TRBV29-1|.
CSVVVGTGKYEQYF
>TRBV18|.
CASSPTTGARNIQYF
>TRBV5-1|.
CASSLGQGRSSNTEAFF
>TRBV6-5|.
CASSYGLAGEQYF
>TRBV5-1|.
CASRSGGTEAFF
>TRBV5-4|.
CASSSPGQGRSPLHF
>TRBV6-5|few
CASSYSGQGNYGYTF
>TRBV27|.
CASSFRGAYGYTF
>TRBV6-9|.
CASIRRLNTEAFF
>TRBV6-1|.
CASSELAGGLETQYF
>TRBV9|.
CASSKGVGAGKEKLFF
>TRBV18|.
CASSHINDRAYNEQFF
>TRBV28|few
CASSLLGRGEPYEQYF
>TRBV4-1|.
CASSRETQRSPLHF
>TRBV28|.
CASMGGMNTEAFF
>TRBV7-2|.
CASSTGSLADTQYF
>TRBV6-1|.
CASSEAPWVGSSYEQYF
>TRBV24-1|.
CATSEDRNTEAFF
>TRBV3-1/TRBV3-2|.
CASSQWDGSGGAGDTQYF
>TRBV6-5|.
CASSPGGSYGYTF
>TRBV7-9|.
CASSSRRFWDRVSQETQYF